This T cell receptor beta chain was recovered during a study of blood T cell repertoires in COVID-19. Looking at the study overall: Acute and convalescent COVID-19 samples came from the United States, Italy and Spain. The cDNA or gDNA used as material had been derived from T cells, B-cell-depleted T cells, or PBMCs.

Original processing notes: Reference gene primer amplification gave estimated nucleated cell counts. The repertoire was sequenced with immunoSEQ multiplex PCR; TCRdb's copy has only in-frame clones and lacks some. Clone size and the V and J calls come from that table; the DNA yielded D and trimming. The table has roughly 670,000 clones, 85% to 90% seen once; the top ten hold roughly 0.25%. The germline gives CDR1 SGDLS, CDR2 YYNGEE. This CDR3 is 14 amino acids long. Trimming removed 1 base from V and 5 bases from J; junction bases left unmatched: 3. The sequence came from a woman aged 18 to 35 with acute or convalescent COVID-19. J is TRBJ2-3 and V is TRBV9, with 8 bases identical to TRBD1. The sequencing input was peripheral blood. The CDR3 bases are TGTGCCAGCAGCGTAAGACAGGGGATAGATACGCAGTATTTT. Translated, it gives CASSVRQGIDTQYF.